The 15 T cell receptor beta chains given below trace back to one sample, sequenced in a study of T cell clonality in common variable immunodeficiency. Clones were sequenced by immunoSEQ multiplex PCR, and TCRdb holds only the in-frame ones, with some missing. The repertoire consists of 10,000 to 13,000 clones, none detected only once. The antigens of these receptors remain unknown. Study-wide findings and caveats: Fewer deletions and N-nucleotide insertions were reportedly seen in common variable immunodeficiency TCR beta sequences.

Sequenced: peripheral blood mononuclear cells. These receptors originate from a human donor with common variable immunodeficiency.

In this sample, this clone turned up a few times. The CDR3 loop is CASSIVRPGHSTDTQYF. The covered CDR3 bases are TGTGCCAGTAGTATAGTGAGGCCGGGTCATAGCACAGATACG. The chain employs TRBV19 and TRBJ2-3; D not certain. The CDR3 end falls 3 residues outside the read, so it is completed with the germline J gene. This CDR3 contains 17 residues. Trimming stripped 1 base from V and 0 bases from J, with 14 bases between. Looked up from germline, CDR1 is LNHDA and CDR2 is SQIVND (reference sequence).

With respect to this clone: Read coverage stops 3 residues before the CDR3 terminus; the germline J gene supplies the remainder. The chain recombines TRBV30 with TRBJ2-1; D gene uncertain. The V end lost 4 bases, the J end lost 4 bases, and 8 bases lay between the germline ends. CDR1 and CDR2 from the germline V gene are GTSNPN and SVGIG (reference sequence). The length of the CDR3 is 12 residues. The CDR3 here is CAWIVRYNEQFF. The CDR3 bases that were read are TGTGCCTGGATTGTCCGTTACAATGAG. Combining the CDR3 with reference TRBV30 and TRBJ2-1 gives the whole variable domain SQTIHQWPATLVQPVGSPLSLECTVEGTSNPNLYWYRQAAGRGLQLLFYSVGIGQISSEVPQNLSASRPQDRQFILSSKKLLLSDSGFYLCAWIVRYNEQFFGPGTRLTVL.

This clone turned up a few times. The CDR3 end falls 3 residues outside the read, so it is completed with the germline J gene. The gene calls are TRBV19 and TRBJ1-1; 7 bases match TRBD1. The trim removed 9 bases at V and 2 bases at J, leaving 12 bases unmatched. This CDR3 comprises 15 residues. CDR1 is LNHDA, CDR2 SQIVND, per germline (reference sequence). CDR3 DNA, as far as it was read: TGTGCCAGCATCCACCGCACAGGGGCAAACACTGAA. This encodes CASIHRTGANTE. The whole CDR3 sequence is CASIHRTGANTEAFF.

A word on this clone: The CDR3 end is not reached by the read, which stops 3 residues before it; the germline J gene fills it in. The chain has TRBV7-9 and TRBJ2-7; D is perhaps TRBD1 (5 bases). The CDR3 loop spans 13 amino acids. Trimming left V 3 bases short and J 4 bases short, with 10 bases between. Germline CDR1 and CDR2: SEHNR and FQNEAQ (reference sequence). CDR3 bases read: TGTGCCAGCAGCTTTGGCAGGGCGTACGAG. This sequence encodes CASSFGRAYE. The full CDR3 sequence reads CASSFGRAYEQYF.

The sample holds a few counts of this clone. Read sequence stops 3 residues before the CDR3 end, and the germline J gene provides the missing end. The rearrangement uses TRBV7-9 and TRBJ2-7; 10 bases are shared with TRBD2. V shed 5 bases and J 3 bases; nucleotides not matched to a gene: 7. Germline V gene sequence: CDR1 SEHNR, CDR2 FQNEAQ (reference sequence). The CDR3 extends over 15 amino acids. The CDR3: CASSDGLAVNYEQYF. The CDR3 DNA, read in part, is TGTGCCAGCAGCGATGGACTAGCGGTTAACTACGAG.

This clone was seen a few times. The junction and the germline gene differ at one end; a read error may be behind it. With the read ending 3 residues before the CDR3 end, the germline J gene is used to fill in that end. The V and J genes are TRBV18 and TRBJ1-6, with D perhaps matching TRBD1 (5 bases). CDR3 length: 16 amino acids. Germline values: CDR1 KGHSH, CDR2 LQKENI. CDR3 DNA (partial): TGTGCCAGCTCACCACCGGGGGGAACCTATAAGTCACCC. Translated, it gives CASSPPGGTYKSP. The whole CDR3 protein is CASSPPGGTYKSPLHF.

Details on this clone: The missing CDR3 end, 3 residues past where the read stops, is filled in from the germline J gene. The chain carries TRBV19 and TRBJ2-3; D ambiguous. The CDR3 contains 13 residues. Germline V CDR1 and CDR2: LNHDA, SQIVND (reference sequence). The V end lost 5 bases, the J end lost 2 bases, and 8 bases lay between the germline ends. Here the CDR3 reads CASSGFNTDTQYF. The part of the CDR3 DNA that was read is TGTGCCAGTAGTGGCTTTAACACAGATACG.

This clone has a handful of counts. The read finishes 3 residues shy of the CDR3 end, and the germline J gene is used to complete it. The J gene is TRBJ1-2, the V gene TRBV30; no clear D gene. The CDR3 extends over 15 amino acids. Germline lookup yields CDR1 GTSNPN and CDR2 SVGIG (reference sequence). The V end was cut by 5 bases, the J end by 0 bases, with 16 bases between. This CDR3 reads CAWEPLDFTNYGYTF. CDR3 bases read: TGTGCCTGGGAGCCCTTGGACTTTACTAACTATGGC.

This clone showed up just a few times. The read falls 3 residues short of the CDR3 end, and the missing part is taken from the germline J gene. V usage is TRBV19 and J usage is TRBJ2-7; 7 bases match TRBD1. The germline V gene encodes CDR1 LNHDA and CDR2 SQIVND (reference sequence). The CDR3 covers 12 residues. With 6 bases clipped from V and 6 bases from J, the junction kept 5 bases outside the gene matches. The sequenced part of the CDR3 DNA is TGTGCCAGTAGCCGACAGGGCGGCGAG. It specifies CASSRQGGE. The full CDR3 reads CASSRQGGEQYF. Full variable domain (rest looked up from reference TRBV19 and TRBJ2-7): DGGITQSPKYLFRKEGQNVTLSCEQNLNHDAMYWYRQDPGQGLRLIYYSQIVNDFQKGDIAEGYSVSREKKESFPLTVTSAQKNPTAFYLCASSRQGGEQYFGPGTRLTVT.

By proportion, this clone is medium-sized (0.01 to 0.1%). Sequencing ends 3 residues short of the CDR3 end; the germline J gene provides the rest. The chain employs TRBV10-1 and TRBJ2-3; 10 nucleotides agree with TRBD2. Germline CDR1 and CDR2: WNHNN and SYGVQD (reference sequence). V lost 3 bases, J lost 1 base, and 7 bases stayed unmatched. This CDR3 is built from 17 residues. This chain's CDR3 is CASSDFLGTSGTDTQYF. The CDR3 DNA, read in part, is TGCGCCAGCAGTGATTTTTTAGGGACTAGCGGCACAGATACG.

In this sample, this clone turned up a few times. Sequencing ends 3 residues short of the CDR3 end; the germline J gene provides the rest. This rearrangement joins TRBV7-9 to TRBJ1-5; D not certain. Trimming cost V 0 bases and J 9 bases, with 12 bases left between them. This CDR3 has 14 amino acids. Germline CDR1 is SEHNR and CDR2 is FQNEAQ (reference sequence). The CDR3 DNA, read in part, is TGTGCCAGCAGCTTAGCGGCAGGCTTGGGGCCC. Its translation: CASSLAAGLGP. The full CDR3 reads CASSLAAGLGPQHF.

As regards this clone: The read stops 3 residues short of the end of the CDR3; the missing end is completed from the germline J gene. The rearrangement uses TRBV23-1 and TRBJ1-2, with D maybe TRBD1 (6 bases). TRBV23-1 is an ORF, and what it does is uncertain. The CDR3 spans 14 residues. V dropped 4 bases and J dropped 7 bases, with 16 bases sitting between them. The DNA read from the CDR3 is TGCGCCAGCAGTCGACCAGGGGAGATGTGTGGC. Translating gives CASSRPGEMCG. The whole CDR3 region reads CASSRPGEMCGYTF.

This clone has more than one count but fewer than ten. The CDR3 spells CASSTLAGGSHNEQFF. CDR3 bases read: TGTGCCAGCAGTACTCTAGCGGGAGGTAGCCACAATGAG. This chain joins TRBV6-2 or TRBV6-3 and TRBJ2-1, with 11 bases lining up with TRBD2. The read finishes 3 residues shy of the CDR3 end, and the germline J gene is used to complete it. This CDR3 has 16 amino acids. V lost 5 bases to trimming and J lost 5 bases; unmatched junction nucleotides: 8. Germline CDR1 and CDR2: MNHEY and SVGEGT.

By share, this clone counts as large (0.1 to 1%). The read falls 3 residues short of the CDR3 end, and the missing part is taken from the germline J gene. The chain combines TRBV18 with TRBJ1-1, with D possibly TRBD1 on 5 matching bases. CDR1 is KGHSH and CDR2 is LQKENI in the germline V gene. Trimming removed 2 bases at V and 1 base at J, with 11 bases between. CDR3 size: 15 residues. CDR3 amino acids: CASSPGHDSNTEAFF. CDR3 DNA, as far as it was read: TGTGCCAGCTCACCAGGACACGATTCGAACACTGAA.

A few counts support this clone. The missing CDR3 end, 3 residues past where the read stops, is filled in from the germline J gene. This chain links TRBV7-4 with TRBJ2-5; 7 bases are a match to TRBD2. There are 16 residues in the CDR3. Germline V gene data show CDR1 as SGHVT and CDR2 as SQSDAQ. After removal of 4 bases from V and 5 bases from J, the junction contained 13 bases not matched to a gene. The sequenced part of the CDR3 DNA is TGTGCCAGCAGCTGGGCTCCTAGCGGCCGAGTGGAGACC. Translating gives CASSWAPSGRVET. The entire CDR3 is CASSWAPSGRVETQYF.